One T cell receptor (beta chain) is described in this entry. The germline V gene encodes CDR1 LNHNV and CDR2 YYDKDF (reference sequence). The CDR3 spans 15 residues. V was pared by 0 bases and J by 2 bases, with 8 bases between. Generated by immunoSEQ multiplex PCR, the TCRdb table keeps only in-frame clones and is missing some. The sample holds 95,000 or so clones, less than 85% seen once. This specimen comes from a study of blood T cell repertoires in COVID-19. Overall study context: T cells, B-cell-depleted T cells, or PBMCs supplied cDNA or gDNA.

V gene TRBV15 combines with J gene TRBJ2-1; D possibly corresponds to TRBD2 (5 bases). Sequencing used peripheral blood. This TCR derives from a woman of 80 years or more with active or convalescent COVID-19. CDR3 loop: CATSRDGRAYNEQFF. The CDR3 bases are TGTGCCACCAGCAGAGATGGGCGGGCCTACAATGAGCAGTTCTTC.